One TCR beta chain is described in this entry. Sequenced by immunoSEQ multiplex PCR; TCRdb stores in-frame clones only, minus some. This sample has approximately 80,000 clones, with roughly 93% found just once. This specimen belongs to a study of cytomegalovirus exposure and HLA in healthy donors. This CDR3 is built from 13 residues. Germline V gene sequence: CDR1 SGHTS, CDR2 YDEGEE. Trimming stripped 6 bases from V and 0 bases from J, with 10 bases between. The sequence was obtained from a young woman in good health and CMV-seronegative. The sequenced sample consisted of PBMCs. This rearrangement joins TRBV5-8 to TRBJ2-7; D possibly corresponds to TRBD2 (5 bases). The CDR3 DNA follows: TGTGCCAGCATTAGACGGGACTCCTACGAGCAGTACTTC. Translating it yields CASIRRDSYEQYF.